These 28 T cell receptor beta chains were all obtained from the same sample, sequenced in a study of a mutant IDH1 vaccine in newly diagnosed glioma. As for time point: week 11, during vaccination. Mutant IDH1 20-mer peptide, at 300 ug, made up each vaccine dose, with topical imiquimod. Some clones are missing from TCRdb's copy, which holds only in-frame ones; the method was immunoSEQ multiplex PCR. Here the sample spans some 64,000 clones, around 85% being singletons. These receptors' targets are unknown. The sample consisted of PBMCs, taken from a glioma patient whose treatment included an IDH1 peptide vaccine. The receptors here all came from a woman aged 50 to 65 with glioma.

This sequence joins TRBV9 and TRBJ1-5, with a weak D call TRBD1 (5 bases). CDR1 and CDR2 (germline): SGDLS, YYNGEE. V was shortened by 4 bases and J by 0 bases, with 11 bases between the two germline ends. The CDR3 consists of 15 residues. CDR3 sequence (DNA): TGTGCCAGCAGCCCCGGGACGGATAGCAATCAGCCCCAGCATTTT. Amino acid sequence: CASSPGTDSNQPQHF.

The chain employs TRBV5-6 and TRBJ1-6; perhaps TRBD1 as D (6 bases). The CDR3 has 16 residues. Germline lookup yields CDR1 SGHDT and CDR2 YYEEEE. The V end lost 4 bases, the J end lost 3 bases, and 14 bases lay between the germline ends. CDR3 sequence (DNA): TGTGCCAGCAGCCCTCGGGACACATACTATAATTCACCCCTCCACTTT. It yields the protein CASSPRDTYYNSPLHF.

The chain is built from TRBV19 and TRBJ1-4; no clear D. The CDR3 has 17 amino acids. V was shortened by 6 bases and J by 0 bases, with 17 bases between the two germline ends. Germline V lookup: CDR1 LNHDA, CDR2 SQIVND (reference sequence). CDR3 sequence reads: CASSSLGRLATNEKLFF. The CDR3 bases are TGTGCCAGTAGCTCTTTAGGGCGGCTTGCAACTAATGAAAAACTGTTTTTT.

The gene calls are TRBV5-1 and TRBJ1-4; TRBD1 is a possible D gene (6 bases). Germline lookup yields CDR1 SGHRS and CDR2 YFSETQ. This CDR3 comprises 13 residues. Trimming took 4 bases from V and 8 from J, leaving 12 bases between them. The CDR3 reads CASSPDSREKLFF. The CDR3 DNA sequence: TGCGCCAGCAGCCCGGACAGCAGGGAAAAACTGTTTTTT.

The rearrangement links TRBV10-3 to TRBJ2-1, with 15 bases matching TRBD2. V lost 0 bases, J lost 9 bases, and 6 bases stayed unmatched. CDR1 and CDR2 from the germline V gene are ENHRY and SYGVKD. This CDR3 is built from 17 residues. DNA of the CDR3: TGTGCCATCAGTGAGTCCCCGGGACTAGCGGGGGGCGGTGAGCAGTTCTTC. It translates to CAISESPGLAGGGEQFF.

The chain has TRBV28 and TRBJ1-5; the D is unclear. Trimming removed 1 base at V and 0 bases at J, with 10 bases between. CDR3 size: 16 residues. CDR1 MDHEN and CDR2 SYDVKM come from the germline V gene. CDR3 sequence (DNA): TGTGCCAGCAGTTTATACGGCACTTTTAGCAATCAGCCCCAGCATTTT. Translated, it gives CASSLYGTFSNQPQHF.

The CDR3 protein is CASSFTAPLMHGYTF. CDR3 DNA: TGTGCCAGCAGCTTTACGGCACCCCTCATGCATGGCTACACCTTC. The V gene is TRBV5-8, the J gene TRBJ1-2; D gene uncertain. The CDR3 is 15 residues long. V dropped 2 bases and J dropped 6 bases, with 17 bases sitting between them. Germline CDR1 reads SGHTS; CDR2 reads YDEGEE.

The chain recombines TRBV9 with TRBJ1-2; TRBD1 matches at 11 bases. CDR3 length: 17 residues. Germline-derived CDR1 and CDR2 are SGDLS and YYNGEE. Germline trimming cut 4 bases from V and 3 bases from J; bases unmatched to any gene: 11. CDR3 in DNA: TGTGCCAGCAGCCCCGGACAGGGGGCTCCCCCCGACTATGGCTACACCTTC. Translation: CASSPGQGAPPDYGYTF. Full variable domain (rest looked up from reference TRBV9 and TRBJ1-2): DSGVTQTPKHLITATGQRVTLRCSPRSGDLSVYWYQQSLDQGLQFLIQYYNGEERAKGNILERFSAQQFPDLHSELNLSSLELGDSALYFCASSPGQGAPPDYGYTFGSGTRLTVV.

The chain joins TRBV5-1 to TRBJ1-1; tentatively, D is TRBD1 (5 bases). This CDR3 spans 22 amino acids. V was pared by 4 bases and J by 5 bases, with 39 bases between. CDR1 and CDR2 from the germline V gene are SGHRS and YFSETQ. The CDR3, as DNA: TGCGCCAGCAGCCCGGCGGGGGGTGAGGGTCCGGAGGGGTGGGGACCCACTACTGAAGCTTTCTTT. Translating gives CASSPAGGEGPEGWGPTTEAFF.

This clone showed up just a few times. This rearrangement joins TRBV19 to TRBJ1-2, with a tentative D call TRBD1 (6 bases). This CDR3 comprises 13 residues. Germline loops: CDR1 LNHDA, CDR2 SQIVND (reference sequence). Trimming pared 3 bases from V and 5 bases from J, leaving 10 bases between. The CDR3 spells CASSIGRGYGYTF. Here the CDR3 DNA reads TGTGCCAGTAGTATCGGAAGGGGGTATGGCTACACCTTC.

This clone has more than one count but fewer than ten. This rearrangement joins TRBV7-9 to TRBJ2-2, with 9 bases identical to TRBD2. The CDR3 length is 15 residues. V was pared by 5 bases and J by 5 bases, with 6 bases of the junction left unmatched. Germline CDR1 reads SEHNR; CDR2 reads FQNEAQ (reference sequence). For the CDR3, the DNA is TGTGCCAGCAGCGGGCTAGCGGGGTTGACCGGGGAGCTGTTTTTT. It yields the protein CASSGLAGLTGELFF.

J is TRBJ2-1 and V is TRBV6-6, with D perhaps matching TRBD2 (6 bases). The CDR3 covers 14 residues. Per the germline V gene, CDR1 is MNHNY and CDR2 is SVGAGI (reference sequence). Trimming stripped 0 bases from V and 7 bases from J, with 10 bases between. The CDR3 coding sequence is TGTGCCAGCAGTTACTCGGCCGCGGGGAATGAGCAGTTCTTC. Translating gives CASSYSAAGNEQFF.

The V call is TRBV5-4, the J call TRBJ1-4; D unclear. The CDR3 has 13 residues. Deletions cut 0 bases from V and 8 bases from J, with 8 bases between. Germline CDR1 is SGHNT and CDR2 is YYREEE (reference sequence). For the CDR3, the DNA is TGTGCCAGCAGCTTGGTACTTGGGGAAAAACTGTTTTTT. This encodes CASSLVLGEKLFF.

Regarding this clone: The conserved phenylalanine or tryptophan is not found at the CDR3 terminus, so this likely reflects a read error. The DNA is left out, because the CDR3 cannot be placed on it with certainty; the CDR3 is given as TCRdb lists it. The chain's CDR3 is CASSLSGAAGRGI. This chain joins TRBV5-4 and TRBJ2-7; the table assigns TRBD2, which was not confirmed against the DNA. 13 amino acids form the CDR3, both terminal residues included. From germline, CDR1 is SGHNT and CDR2 YYREEE (reference sequence).

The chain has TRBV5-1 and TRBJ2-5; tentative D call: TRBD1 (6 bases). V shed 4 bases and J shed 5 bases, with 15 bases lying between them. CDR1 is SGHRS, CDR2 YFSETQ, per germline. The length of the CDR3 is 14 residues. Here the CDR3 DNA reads TGCGCCAGCAGCCAGGGCACAGGGACGGAGACCCAGTACTTC. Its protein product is CASSQGTGTETQYF.

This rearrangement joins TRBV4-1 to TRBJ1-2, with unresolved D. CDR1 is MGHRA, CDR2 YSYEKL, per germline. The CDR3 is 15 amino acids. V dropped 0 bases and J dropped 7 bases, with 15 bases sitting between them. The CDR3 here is CASSQDDTRGPGYTF. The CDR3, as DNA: TGCGCCAGCAGCCAAGATGACACGCGTGGGCCTGGCTACACCTTC.

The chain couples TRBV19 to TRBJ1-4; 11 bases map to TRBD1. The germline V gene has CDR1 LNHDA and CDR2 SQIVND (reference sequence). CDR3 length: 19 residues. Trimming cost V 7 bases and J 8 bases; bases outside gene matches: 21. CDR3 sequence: CASTGPGTGGDFLSEKLFF. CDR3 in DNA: TGTGCCAGTACCGGCCCCGGGACAGGGGGGGATTTCCTTTCCGAAAAACTGTTTTTT.

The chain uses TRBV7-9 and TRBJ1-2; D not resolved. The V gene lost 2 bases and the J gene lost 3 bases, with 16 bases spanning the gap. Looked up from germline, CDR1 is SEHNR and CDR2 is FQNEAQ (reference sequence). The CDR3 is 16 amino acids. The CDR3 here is CASSLPRPRQDYGYTF. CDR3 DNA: TGTGCCAGCAGCTTACCCCGCCCCAGACAAGACTATGGCTACACCTTC. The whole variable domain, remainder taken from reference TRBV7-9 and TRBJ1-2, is DTGVSQNPRHKITKRGQNVTFRCDPISEHNRLYWYRQTLGQGPEFLTYFQNEAQLEKSRLLSDRFSAERPKGSFSTLEIQRTEQGDSAMYLCASSLPRPRQDYGYTFGSGTRLTVV.

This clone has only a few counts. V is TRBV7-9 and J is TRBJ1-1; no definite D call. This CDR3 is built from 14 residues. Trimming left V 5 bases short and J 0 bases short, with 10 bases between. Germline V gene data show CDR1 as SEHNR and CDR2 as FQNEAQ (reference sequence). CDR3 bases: TGTGCCAGCAGCCCTAACAGTATGAACACTGAAGCTTTCTTT. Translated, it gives CASSPNSMNTEAFF.

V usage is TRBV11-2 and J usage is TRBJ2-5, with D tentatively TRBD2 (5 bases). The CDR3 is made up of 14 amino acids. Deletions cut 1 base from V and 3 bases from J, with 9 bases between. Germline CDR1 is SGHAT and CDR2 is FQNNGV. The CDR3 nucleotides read TGTGCCAGCAGCTTAGCGCCGGGAAAAGAGACCCAGTACTTC. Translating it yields CASSLAPGKETQYF.

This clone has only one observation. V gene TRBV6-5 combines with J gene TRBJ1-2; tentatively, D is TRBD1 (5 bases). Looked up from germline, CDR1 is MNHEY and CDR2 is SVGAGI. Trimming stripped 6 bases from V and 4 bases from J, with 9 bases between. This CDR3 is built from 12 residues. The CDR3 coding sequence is TGTGCCAGCAGACAGGCTGCCTATGGCTACACCTTC. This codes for CASRQAAYGYTF.

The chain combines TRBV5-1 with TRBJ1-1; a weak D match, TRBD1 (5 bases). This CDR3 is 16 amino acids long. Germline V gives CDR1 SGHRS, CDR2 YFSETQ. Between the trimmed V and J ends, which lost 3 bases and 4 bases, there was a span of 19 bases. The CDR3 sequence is CASSWDFLRPGTEAFF. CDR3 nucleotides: TGCGCCAGCAGCTGGGACTTCTTGAGGCCGGGCACTGAAGCTTTCTTT.

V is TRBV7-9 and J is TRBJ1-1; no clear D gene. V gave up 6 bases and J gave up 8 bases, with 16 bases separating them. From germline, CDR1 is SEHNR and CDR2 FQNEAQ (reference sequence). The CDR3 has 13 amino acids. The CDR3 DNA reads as TGTGCCAGCAGTTCCGGACGGCCGCCCGAAGCTTTCTTT. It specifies CASSSGRPPEAFF.

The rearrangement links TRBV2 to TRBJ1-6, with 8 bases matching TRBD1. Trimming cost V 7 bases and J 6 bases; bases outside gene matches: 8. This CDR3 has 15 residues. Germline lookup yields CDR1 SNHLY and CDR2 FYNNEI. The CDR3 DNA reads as TGTGCCAGCACTGACCAAGGACAGGGTAATTCACCCCTCCACTTT. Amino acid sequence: CASTDQGQGNSPLHF.

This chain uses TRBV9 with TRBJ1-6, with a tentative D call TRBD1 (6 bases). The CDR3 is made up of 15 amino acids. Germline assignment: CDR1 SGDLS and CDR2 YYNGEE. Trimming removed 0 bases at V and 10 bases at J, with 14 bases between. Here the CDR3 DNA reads TGTGCCAGCAGCGTAGAAATCAGGGGTGACTCACCCCTCCACTTT. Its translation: CASSVEIRGDSPLHF.

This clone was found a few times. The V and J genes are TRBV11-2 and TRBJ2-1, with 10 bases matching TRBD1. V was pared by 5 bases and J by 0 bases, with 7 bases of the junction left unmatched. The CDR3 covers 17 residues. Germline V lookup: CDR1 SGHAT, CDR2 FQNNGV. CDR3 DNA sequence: TGTGCCAGCAGCCCCCTCAGGACAGGGGGCTCCTACAATGAGCAGTTCTTC. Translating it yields CASSPLRTGGSYNEQFF.

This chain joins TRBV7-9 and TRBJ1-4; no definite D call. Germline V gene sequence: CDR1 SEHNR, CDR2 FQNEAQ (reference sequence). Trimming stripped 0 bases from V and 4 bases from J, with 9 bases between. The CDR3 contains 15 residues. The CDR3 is CASSLAGTFNEKLFF. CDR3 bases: TGTGCCAGCAGCTTAGCTGGCACTTTTAATGAAAAACTGTTTTTT.

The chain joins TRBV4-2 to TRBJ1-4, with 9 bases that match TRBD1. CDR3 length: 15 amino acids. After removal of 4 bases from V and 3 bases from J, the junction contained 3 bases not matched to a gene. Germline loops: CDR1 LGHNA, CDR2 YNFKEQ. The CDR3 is CASSPQGAANEKLFF. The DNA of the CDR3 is TGTGCCAGCAGCCCACAGGGGGCGGCTAATGAAAAACTGTTTTTT.